This entry is about one T cell receptor (beta chain). The antigen remains unidentified. CDR3 size: 13 residues. V was cut by 0 bases and J by 6 bases, with 10 bases left in between. The V gene's germline CDR1 is SGDLS and CDR2 YYNGEE. The sample originates from a study of OX40 agonist ivuxolimab in advanced cancers. Study-level information: Partial responses were achieved by three patients: one hepatocellular carcinoma, two cutaneous melanoma.

Points from the study as a whole: In the expanded peripheral T cells, antigen specificity was never determined. Certain nonresponders additionally had low normalized T-cell clonal expansion.

Using immunoSEQ multiplex PCR, the repertoire was profiled, and TCRdb retains in-frame clones only, with some absent. The repertoire holds approximately 80,000 clones, 70% to 90% seen once, with about 4% in the top ten. Here the sequenced sample was CD4+ or CD8+ T cells sorted from blood, taken in a trial of the OX40 agonist ivuxolimab. The chain joins TRBV9 to TRBJ2-7; D not resolved. The TCR originated in an adult with an advanced solid tumor such as melanoma, head and neck, liver or kidney cancer. The CDR3 sequence: CASSVGLEVEQYF. CDR3 nucleotide sequence: TGTGCCAGCAGCGTAGGGCTAGAGGTCGAGCAGTACTTC.